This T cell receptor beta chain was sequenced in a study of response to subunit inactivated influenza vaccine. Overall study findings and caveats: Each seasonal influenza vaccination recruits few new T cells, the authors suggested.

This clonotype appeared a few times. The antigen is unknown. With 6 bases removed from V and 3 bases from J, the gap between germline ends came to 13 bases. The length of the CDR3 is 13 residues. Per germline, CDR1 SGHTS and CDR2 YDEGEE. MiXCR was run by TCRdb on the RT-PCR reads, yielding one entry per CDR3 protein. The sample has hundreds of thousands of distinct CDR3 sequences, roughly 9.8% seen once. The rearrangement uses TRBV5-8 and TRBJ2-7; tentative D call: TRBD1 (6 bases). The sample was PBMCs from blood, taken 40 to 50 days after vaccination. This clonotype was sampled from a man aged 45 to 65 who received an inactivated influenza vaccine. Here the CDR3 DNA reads TGTGCCAGCAAGACAGGAGCCCACTACGAGCAGTACTTC. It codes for CASKTGAHYEQYF.